This is a list of T cell receptor beta chains from one sample in a study of early T cells in non-severe SARS-CoV-2 infection. TCRdb used MiXCR to reprocess the 5' RACE reads, holding one entry per CDR3 protein. The data contain around 80,000 distinct CDR3 sequences, about 11% of them singletons. This sample comprised whole blood, obtained at baseline. The receptors here all came from an adult who was a healthcare worker with PCR-confirmed SARS-CoV-2 infection or an uninfected control (not recorded which). Each CDR3 is given with its conserved first and last residue. The order of the fields is CDR3 protein, CDR3 DNA, V gene, J gene, clone size, D gene, CDR3 length. A D gene is named only where the DNA matches it firmly. Some rows have no size entry. The others give once, few or many, or a class for an expanded clone.

CSVEDPAANTEAFF	TGCAGCGTTGAAGATCCCGCAGCGAACACTGAAGCTTTCTTT	TRBV29-1	TRBJ1-1	-	-	14
CASSPSQGTFGELFF	TGCGCCAGCAGCCCTAGTCAGGGCACCTTCGGGGAGCTGTTTTTT	TRBV5-1	TRBJ2-2	many	-	15
CASSPTDSSISYEQYF	TGTGCCAGCTCACCCACGGACAGCTCCATCTCCTACGAGCAGTACTTC	TRBV18	TRBJ2-7	-	-	16
CASSPAGFRDGYTF	TGTGCCAGCAGCCCAGCCGGGTTCAGAGATGGCTACACCTTC	TRBV7-9	TRBJ1-2	many	-	14
CASSYSPKGLDGYTF	TGTGCCAGCAGTTACTCTCCCAAGGGATTGGATGGCTACACCTTC	TRBV6-5	TRBJ1-2	many	-	15
CASTGNTEAFF	TGTGCCAGCACGGGGAACACTGAAGCTTTCTTT	TRBV2	TRBJ1-1	many	-	11
CASSFVGGGEQFF	TGTGCCAGCAGTTTCGTGGGGGGAGGTGAGCAGTTCTTC	TRBV28	TRBJ2-1	-	-	13
CASSLGTIPNEQFF	TGTGCCAGCAGTTTAGGGACAATTCCCAATGAGCAGTTCTTC	TRBV28	TRBJ2-1	-	-	14
CASSQDTSGGALPYNEQFF	TGCGCCAGCAGCCAAGATACTAGCGGGGGGGCCTTGCCCTACAATGAGCAGTTCTTC	TRBV4-1	TRBJ2-1	few	TRBD2	19
CASTWGANPYNEQFF	TGTGCCAGCACTTGGGGGGCTAACCCTTACAATGAGCAGTTCTTC	TRBV7-2	TRBJ2-1	many	-	15
CASSPNRGARGEQFF	TGTGCCAGCAGTCCGAACAGGGGAGCGAGGGGTGAGCAGTTCTTC	TRBV12-3/TRBV12-4	TRBJ2-1	-	TRBD1	15
CASSLGLAGTQFF	TGTGCCAGCAGTTTGGGACTAGCGGGGACCCAGTTCTTC	TRBV12-3/TRBV12-4	TRBJ2-1	many	TRBD2	13
CSAEALDRANTGELFF	TGCAGTGCCGAAGCCTTGGACAGGGCGAACACCGGGGAGCTGTTTTTT	TRBV20-1	TRBJ2-2	few	TRBD1	16
CASTSQGGLNQPQHF	TGTGCCAGCACCTCCCAGGGGGGGTTGAATCAGCCCCAGCATTTT	TRBV6-2/TRBV6-3	TRBJ1-5	-	TRBD1	15
CASSLGQTGTDTQYF	TGTGCCAGCAGCCTCGGACAAACTGGCACAGATACGCAGTATTTT	TRBV5-4	TRBJ2-3	few	-	15
CATYSGVPPETFF	TGTGCCACCTACTCAGGGGTCCCCCCGGAAACTTTCTTT	TRBV28	TRBJ1-1	few	-	13
CASSVGGPRRTEQFF	TGTGCCAGCAGCGTAGGGGGGCCTAGGCGTACTGAGCAGTTCTTC	TRBV9	TRBJ2-1	few	-	15
CASRLASSYEQYF	TGTGCCAGTCGGCTCGCTAGCTCCTACGAGCAGTACTTC	TRBV7-2	TRBJ2-7	few	-	13
CASSPSPGTGLNEQFF	TGTGCCAGCAGCCCGTCTCCCGGGACAGGGTTGAATGAGCAGTTCTTC	TRBV7-6	TRBJ2-1	few	TRBD1	16
CASSLVTGVNNIQYF	TGCGCCAGCAGCTTGGTGACAGGGGTTAACAACATTCAGTACTTC	TRBV5-1	TRBJ2-4	-	TRBD1	15
CASSPGQSLYNEQFF	TGTGCCAGCAGCCCGGGACAGTCTTTGTACAATGAGCAGTTCTTC	TRBV5-4	TRBJ2-1	-	TRBD1	15
CAWTPSNPGGYGYTF	TGTGCCTGGACCCCATCGAACCCCGGAGGGTATGGCTACACCTTC	TRBV30	TRBJ1-2	-	-	15
CASSEGADGGEQYF	TGTGCCAGCAGTGAAGGGGCGGACGGAGGCGAGCAGTACTTC	TRBV6-4	TRBJ2-7	few	-	14
CSVDDVPEAFF	TGCAGCGTTGATGACGTCCCAGAAGCTTTCTTT	TRBV29-1	TRBJ1-1	few	-	11
CSAKTRGGLRRNTQYF	TGCAGTGCTAAGACCCGGGGGGGGCTCCGACGAAATACGCAGTATTTT	TRBV20-1	TRBJ2-3	many	TRBD2	16
CASSLMVGEGKLFF	TGCGCCAGCAGCTTGATGGTTGGAGAGGGAAAACTGTTTTTT	TRBV5-1	TRBJ1-4	few	-	14
CSVGGYTF	TGCAGCGTGGGGGGCTACACCTTC	TRBV29-1	TRBJ1-2	many	-	8
CASSLNSRTGGFYEQYF	TGTGCCAGCAGCTTAAATTCCAGGACAGGGGGATTCTACGAGCAGTACTTC	TRBV11-2	TRBJ2-7	many	TRBD1	17
CASSPLAGEPGELFF	TGTGCCAGCAGTCCACTAGCGGGGGAGCCCGGGGAGCTGTTTTTT	TRBV5-5	TRBJ2-2	many	TRBD2	15
CASRPTGNSPLHF	TGTGCCAGCAGACCCACAGGAAATTCACCCCTCCACTTT	TRBV2	TRBJ1-6	few	-	13
CASSGGGRSSYNEQFF	TGCGCCAGCAGCGGCGGGGGTAGGAGCTCCTACAATGAGCAGTTCTTC	TRBV5-1	TRBJ2-1	-	TRBD2	16
CASLETTGELFF	TGTGCCAGCCTTGAGACTACCGGGGAGCTGTTTTTT	TRBV6-2/TRBV6-3	TRBJ2-2	many	-	12
CSVKGGSGNTIYF	TGCAGCGTTAAGGGGGGATCTGGAAACACCATATATTTT	TRBV29-1	TRBJ1-3	-	-	13
CASSLSRGWETQYF	TGTGCCAGCAGCTTATCCAGGGGGTGGGAGACCCAGTACTTC	TRBV7-6	TRBJ2-5	-	TRBD1	14
CSVEETQYF	TGCAGCGTTGAAGAGACCCAGTACTTC	TRBV29-1	TRBJ2-5	-	-	9
CASSPIGVGDIQYF	TGTGCCAGCAGTCCCATTGGGGTCGGGGACATTCAGTACTTC	TRBV6-6	TRBJ2-4	-	-	14
CSALRDRPNYGYTF	TGCAGTGCTTTACGGGACAGGCCTAACTATGGCTACACCTTC	TRBV20-1	TRBJ1-2	-	TRBD1	14
CASSSFRDGGNTIYF	TGTGCCAGCAGTTCCTTCCGGGACGGAGGAAACACCATATATTTT	TRBV6-2/TRBV6-3	TRBJ1-3	few	-	15
CASSLAVGHSLNYGYTF	TGTGCCAGCAGCTTAGCCGTGGGACACTCACTTAACTATGGCTACACCTTC	TRBV11-2	TRBJ1-2	few	-	17
CASSFGGANTEAFF	TGTGCCAGCAGCTTCGGTGGGGCGAACACTGAAGCTTTCTTT	TRBV9	TRBJ1-1	-	-	14
CASGSGDTSRNTIYF	TGCGCCAGCGGAAGCGGGGATACCTCACGAAACACCATATATTTT	TRBV5-1	TRBJ1-3	many	-	15
CASSLGDRGRAEQFF	TGTGCCAGCAGTTTAGGGGACAGGGGGCGCGCGGAGCAGTTCTTC	TRBV12-3/TRBV12-4	TRBJ2-1	-	TRBD1	15